The rows below give T cell receptor beta chains drawn from one sample of a study of blood T cell repertoires in COVID-19. TCRdb's copy holds only in-frame clones and misses some; the assay was immunoSEQ multiplex PCR. The table shows hundreds of thousands of clones, with about 91% occurring only once. Sequencing used peripheral blood. These receptors were collected from a woman in her twenties or thirties who had recovered from COVID-19. CDR3s include the opening cysteine and the closing phenylalanine or tryptophan.

J gene	V gene	CDR3 protein
TRBJ1-3	TRBV9	CASSAGHTTGNTIYF
TRBJ2-2	TRBV2	CASSEWGDNTGELFF
TRBJ2-7	TRBV5-6	CASSNTYEQYF
TRBJ2-3	TRBV27	CASSIRNPGLKRDTQYF
TRBJ2-1	TRBV6-2/TRBV6-3	CASSYVQTYNEQFF
TRBJ1-1	TRBV30	CAWSVGQNTEAFF
TRBJ2-2	TRBV2	CASSIDRNTGELFF
TRBJ2-1	TRBV28	CASSSTMGQGYSYNEQFF
TRBJ1-2	TRBV19	CASSITGRHGYTF
TRBJ1-5	TRBV23-1	CASSQSWASNQPQHF
TRBJ2-7	TRBV10-2	CASIGTISYEQYF
TRBJ2-1	TRBV7-3	CASSPGGAYNEQFF
TRBJ1-5	TRBV2	CASSEARQGGTPQHF
TRBJ1-1	TRBV11-3	CASSVGTGREAFF
TRBJ1-3	TRBV6-5	CASQERIWRNTIYF
TRBJ2-2	TRBV5-4	CASTYDRQTGELFF
TRBJ1-2	TRBV7-9	CASSLRDIYGYTF
TRBJ2-7	TRBV7-3	CATPGEQYF
TRBJ1-2	TRBV24-1	CATRRQATNYGYTF
TRBJ1-4	TRBV3-1/TRBV3-2	CASSQGGQTNEKLFF
TRBJ2-3	TRBV13	CASSSPGQGLDTQYF
TRBJ2-7	TRBV7-8	CASSTSGTGVYEQYF
TRBJ2-3	TRBV20-1	CSASGGGSYGPDTQYF
TRBJ2-6	TRBV19	CASSILAGGHNVLTF
TRBJ1-6	TRBV19	CASSSGQGYNSPLHF
TRBJ2-5	TRBV18	CASSPQTGGGETQYF
TRBJ1-1	TRBV6-5	CASSSQLTGGTEAFF
TRBJ2-7	TRBV12-3/TRBV12-4	CASSLAQDEQYF
TRBJ2-7	TRBV29-1	CSVEVTTYEQYF
TRBJ1-5	TRBV23-1	CASSHFGTGEPQHF